The T cell receptor beta chain under discussion was sequenced for a study of cytomegalovirus exposure and HLA in healthy donors. For this clone: The antigen is unknown.

The study sampled nominally healthy donors, though unrecorded immune exposures were likely. Study observations and caveats: Some V segments could not be told apart, so they were left out, TRBV6-2 and TRBV6-3 among them. Immune exposure information comprised only CMV serostatus. Accurate prediction of most subjects' HLA-A and HLA-B alleles from TCR beta sequences was reported.

After removal of 4 bases from V and 0 bases from J, the junction contained 5 bases not matched to a gene. In germline, CDR1 is SGHRS, CDR2 YFSETQ. The CDR3 runs 17 residues. Vbeta (60) and Jbeta (13) primers were used in the PCR. Sequenced by immunoSEQ multiplex PCR; TCRdb stores in-frame clones only, minus some. This sample carries 90,000 to 140,000 clones, about 80% of them seen once, and the ten largest clones take less than 2.5%. Input material: PBMCs. V usage is TRBV5-1 and J usage is TRBJ2-1, with 12 bases identical to TRBD2. This TCR came from a man under 40 in good health and CMV-seronegative. The CDR3 sequence: CASSRRTSGDSYNEQFF. DNA of the CDR3: TGCGCCAGCAGCAGGCGGACTAGCGGGGACTCCTACAATGAGCAGTTCTTC.